This T cell receptor beta chain came from a study of CD8+ T cells in alopecia areata (dated by TCRdb to between 2017 and 2018). Turning to the overall study: The treated patients, all with moderate-to-severe alopecia areata, were enrolled in an open-label pilot trial of oral tofacitinib given at 5 to 10 mg twice daily. Tofacitinib was given for 6 to 18 months, followed by 6 months of follow-up off drug to assess delayed response and recurrence. TCRbeta CDR3 regions were amplified by immunoSEQ multiplex PCR with 35 Vbeta forward and 13 Jbeta reverse primers. Clonality in the scalp was compared among normal scalp (n=4), patchy alopecia areata scalp (n=8), and alopecia totalis/universalis scalp (n=8). The study used high-throughput TCRbeta sequencing to examine T cell clonal expansion in alopecia areata, in both the C3H/HeJ mouse model and human patients. On the human side, TCRbeta sequencing was run on scalp tissue and on sorted CD4+ and CD8+ peripheral blood T cells from healthy controls and from alopecia areata patients with either patchy or totalis/universalis disease. Tofacitinib-treated patients had biopsies at baseline and at 4 and 24 weeks of treatment, with a later scalp biopsy in several patients. RNA came from the PAXgene miRNA kit for fixed scalp, the miRNeasy kit for PBMCs, and the RNeasy kit for mouse skin. Study-wide findings and limitations: TCR sequences shared between patients were less clear than in mice, possibly partly because of HLA diversity in the patient population. Higher clonality and more expanded CD8+ clones were observed in lesional scalp than in normal scalp, particularly in alopecia totalis/universalis, a finding suggestive of antigenic drive. Unlike mouse skin, where gammadelta T cells dominate, normal human skin contains resident alphabeta T cells that get sequenced too, which complicates analysis of the scalp TCR repertoire.

Including cysteine and phenylalanine, the CDR3 has 12 amino acids. CDR3 DNA only is kept here, 36 bases in frame from base 1. The germline V end is reduced by 7 bases and the J end by 3 bases; junction bases left unmatched: 1. CDR1 and CDR2 are read off the germline V gene as SNHLY and FYNNEI. The receptor library was made with the immunoSEQ multiplex PCR assay. RNA was extracted from all samples and reverse transcribed into cDNA, which served as template for TCR sequencing. SuperScript III was used to make first-strand cDNA, primed with a 2:1 mix of oligo-dT and random hexamers. Amplification bias was assessed with a synthetic immune receptor repertoire, and residual bias was removed computationally. Turning to the authors' computational methods: Raw reads were preprocessed to remove errors, and CDR3 was defined according to IMGT conventions as the region from the conserved cysteine to phenylalanine. Clonality was computed by normalizing Shannon entropy by log2 of the number of productive unique TCRs and subtracting the result from 1. Scalp TCRbeta sequences were cross-referenced with sorted blood CD4 and CD8 repertoires so that the CD4 or CD8 identity of scalp clones could be inferred. TCRdb re-hosts the immuneACCESS table, in-frame sequences only. Its copies lack some clones; in the studies checked, an unresolved V gene accounts for under half of them, and the cause for the rest is not known. V and J calls and clone size are given by that table; D and trimming were obtained from the DNA. This sample is represented by about 150,000 clones; approximately 45% of them were singletons. Of the sample, around 6.8% falls within the top ten clones.

Lesional scalp punch biopsies and peripheral blood were obtained from alopecia areata patients. PBMCs were isolated by density centrifugation and stained for CD3, CD4 and CD8, after which CD4+ and CD8+ T cells were sorted on a FACSAria. In its sample, this clone was seen a few times. This clone's antigen is unknown. No much larger clonotype is one base removed from it; base qualities were not supplied. Sequencing was carried out using CD4+ T cells sorted from blood. The sequence was obtained from a human donor with alopecia areata. The V and J segments used are TRBV2 and TRBJ1-1; TRBD1 matches 8 bases in the middle. For the CDR3, the sequence is CASTTGDTEAFF. The nucleotides are TGTGCCAGCACGACAGGGGACACTGAAGCTTTCTTT. When the CDR3 is completed using the reference TRBV2 and TRBJ1-1 genes on either side, the full variable domain is EPEVTQTPSHQVTQMGQEVILRCVPISNHLYFYWYRQILGQKVEFLVSFYNNEISEKSEIFDDQFSVERPDGSNFTLKIRSTKLEDSAMYFCASTTGDTEAFFGQGTRLTVV.